This TCR beta chain was observed in a study of shared clonotypes between healthy human individuals. The germline CDR1 and CDR2 sequences are SGHRS and YFSETQ. The length of the CDR3 is 14 residues. Trimming stripped 0 bases from V and 4 bases from J, with 8 bases between. Researchers ran the assay at a deep level. Profiling relied on immunoSEQ multiplex PCR, and the TCRdb table lists in-frame clones only, not all of them. The sample yields about a million clones, 70% to 80% seen once. Concerning this clone itself: The antigen is unknown.

Study conclusions and caveats: Naive CD4 clonotypes were shared across several donors at around 5%.

Material for sequencing was memory CD4+ T cells sorted from blood. Regarding subset: CD45RA-negative fraction. V gene TRBV5-1 combines with J gene TRBJ2-1; D uncertain. This sequence originates from a man in his late teens or twenties in good health. The CDR3 nucleotides read TGCGCCAGCAGCTTGGAAGGTATTTACAATGAGCAGTTCTTC. Its translation: CASSLEGIYNEQFF.